This is a list of T cell receptor beta chains from one sample in a study of cytotoxic CD8 clonotypes in ibrutinib-treated CLL. The method was immunoSEQ multiplex PCR; TCRdb's version includes in-frame clones alone and lacks a portion of them. The sample comprises about 150,000 clones, about 75% of which are singletons, and approximately 5.1% rests with the top ten. The source material was PBMCs, sampled after 24 months of ibrutinib treatment. The receptor source for this set is a human donor with chronic lymphocytic leukemia. Both conserved end residues are trimmed from each CDR3. The order of the fields is CDR3 protein, V gene, J gene.

cdr3_aa: ASSEVQETQY
v_call: TRBV5-1
j_call: TRBJ2-5

cdr3_aa: ASRGAWGTDTQY
v_call: TRBV4-2
j_call: TRBJ2-3

cdr3_aa: ASSIAGWSTDTQY
v_call: TRBV19
j_call: TRBJ2-3

cdr3_aa: ASRRSEDSLGSYEQY
v_call: TRBV19
j_call: TRBJ2-7

cdr3_aa: ASSYPQGGQETQY
v_call: TRBV7-6
j_call: TRBJ2-5

cdr3_aa: ASSYPDSSDIY
v_call: TRBV6-6
j_call: TRBJ2-7

cdr3_aa: ASSPGGGPYEQY
v_call: TRBV6-6
j_call: TRBJ2-7

cdr3_aa: ASSSRQPINSPLH
v_call: TRBV7-8
j_call: TRBJ1-6

cdr3_aa: ASSDQGTPEAF
v_call: TRBV25-1
j_call: TRBJ1-1

cdr3_aa: ASSLGTSGSRGETQY
v_call: TRBV11-2
j_call: TRBJ2-5

cdr3_aa: ASSRAGAALPYEQY
v_call: TRBV5-1
j_call: TRBJ2-7